This record looks at one T cell receptor (beta chain) sequence and its context. The antigen is not known. After isolation, RNA underwent reverse transcription to generate cDNA as the sequencing template. TCRdb keeps only in-frame clones here, not all; method: immunoSEQ multiplex PCR. The table lists some 100,000 clones, 58% of them singletons. Specified treatment: oral pan-JAK inhibitor, 5-10 mg twice daily. These data belong to a study of CD8+ T cells in alopecia areata. Study-level information: At a dose of 5 to 10 mg twice daily, oral tofacitinib was given to treated patients. Tofacitinib administration persisted for 6 to 18 months, succeeded by 6 months off drug. Broader study findings: Clonality was higher in lesional than normal scalp, especially in alopecia totalis/universalis.

The V end was cut by 4 bases, the J end by 2 bases, with 21 bases between. In germline, CDR1 is MNHEY, CDR2 SMNVEV (reference sequence). The CDR3 loop spans 17 amino acids. The specimen comprised CD8+ T cells sorted from blood, sampled at week 4, from a patient treated with tofacitinib. This clonotype was sampled from a human donor with alopecia areata. The chain carries TRBV27 and TRBJ2-7; D may be TRBD1 or TRBD2 (5 bases each). The chain's CDR3 is CASSSAPGRSITYEQYF. The CDR3, as DNA: TGTGCCAGCAGTTCGGCTCCGGGACGGAGCATAACCTACGAGCAGTACTTC.